This TCR beta chain was profiled in a study of cytomegalovirus exposure and HLA in healthy donors. Concerning this clone itself: The target antigen is unknown.

PCR used 60 Vbeta primers and 13 Jbeta primers. The table came from immunoSEQ multiplex PCR; TCRdb's copy has only in-frame clones and leaves some out. This table holds 110,000 to 150,000 clones, over 65% found once. Overall study findings and caveats: Most CMV-associated TCR beta chains were later found to appear HLA-restricted. Later analysis associated a missense DCLRE1C variant with TCR beta V- and J-gene trimming.

Germline CDR1 is SGHTA and CDR2 is FQGNSA. V was cut by 1 base and J by 6 bases, with 10 bases left in between. The CDR3 has 14 residues. The receptor comes from a female donor in good health and CMV-seronegative. This chain links TRBV7-2 with TRBJ2-4; D is unclear. Material for sequencing was PBMCs. The DNA for the CDR3 is TGTGCCAGCAGCTTAGAGCCGGTCGGAAACATTCAGTACTTC. This gives the protein CASSLEPVGNIQYF.